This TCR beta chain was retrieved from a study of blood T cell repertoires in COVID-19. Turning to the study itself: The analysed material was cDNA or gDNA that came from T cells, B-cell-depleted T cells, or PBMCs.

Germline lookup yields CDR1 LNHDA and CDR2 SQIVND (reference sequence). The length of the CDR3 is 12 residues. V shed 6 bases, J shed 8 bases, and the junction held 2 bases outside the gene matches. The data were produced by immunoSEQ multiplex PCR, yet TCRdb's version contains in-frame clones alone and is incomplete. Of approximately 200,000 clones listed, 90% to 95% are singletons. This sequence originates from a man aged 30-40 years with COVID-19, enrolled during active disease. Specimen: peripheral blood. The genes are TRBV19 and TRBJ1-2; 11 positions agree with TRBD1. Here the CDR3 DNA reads TGTGCCAGTAGCAGGACAGGGGGCGGCTACACCTTC. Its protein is CASSRTGGGYTF.